The next 11 T cell receptor beta chains were all read from a single sample in a study of blood T cell repertoires in COVID-19. Libraries were prepared by immunoSEQ multiplex PCR; TCRdb keeps only in-frame clonotypes and omits some of them. The sample holds roughly 60,000 clones; about 86% are singletons and the top ten take around 1.2%. The sample taken for sequencing was peripheral blood. Every receptor here comes from a man in his forties with acute or convalescent COVID-19.

The chain uses TRBV9 and TRBJ1-3; D is perhaps TRBD1 (5 bases). V lost 3 bases and J 2 bases, leaving 12 bases between the germline ends. The CDR3 spans 15 residues. Germline V CDR1 and CDR2: SGDLS, YYNGEE. The CDR3 sequence is CASSADLGPGNTIYF. In DNA, the CDR3 is TGTGCCAGCAGCGCCGATCTGGGGCCTGGAAACACCATATATTTT.

CDR3 bases: TGTGCCAGCAGCTTAGATGCTGGCGGGGTGACCTACAATGAGCAGTTCTTC. It yields the protein CASSLDAGGVTYNEQFF. This chain uses TRBV11-3 with TRBJ2-1; a possible D gene is TRBD2 (6 bases). The length of the CDR3 is 17 residues. Trimming took 0 bases from V and 2 from J, leaving 14 bases between them. Germline V gives CDR1 SGHNT, CDR2 YENEEA.

This clone was observed a few times. The genes are TRBV4-1 and TRBJ1-3; D is unclear. Deletions cut 4 bases from V and 2 bases from J, with 9 bases between. The V gene's germline CDR1 is MGHRA and CDR2 YSYEKL. The CDR3 spans 14 residues. In DNA form, the CDR3 reads TGCGCCAGCAGCCGCCTATTAGCTGGAAACACCATATATTTT. It encodes CASSRLLAGNTIYF.

The chain has TRBV6-5 and TRBJ2-2, with D possibly TRBD1 on 5 matching bases. The V gene lost 8 bases and the J gene lost 2 bases, with 9 bases spanning the gap. Germline CDR1 reads MNHEY; CDR2 reads SVGAGI. This CDR3 comprises 13 residues. CDR3 in amino acids: CASPDRNTGELFF. Written as DNA, the CDR3 is TGTGCCAGCCCCGACAGAAACACCGGGGAGCTGTTTTTT.

CDR3 DNA: TGTGCCAGCAGCATGGGGCCTTTGTTGGAGGCTTTCTTT. Amino acid sequence: CASSMGPLLEAFF. This chain joins TRBV11-3 and TRBJ1-1; possible D gene TRBD1, 5 bases. The CDR3 length is 13 residues. Germline V gene sequence: CDR1 SGHNT, CDR2 YENEEA. V was pared by 5 bases and J by 11 bases, with 18 bases between.

V and J are TRBV19 and TRBJ1-3, with D hard to call. This CDR3 region has 12 residues. The germline V gene encodes CDR1 LNHDA and CDR2 SQIVND (reference sequence). The ends were cut back, 3 bases at V and 8 bases at J, with 8 bases in the middle. The CDR3 nucleotides are TGTGCCAGTAGTATCAACGAGGACACCATATATTTT. This translates into CASSINEDTIYF. Filled out from reference TRBV19 and TRBJ1-3, the complete variable domain reads DGGITQSPKYLFRKEGQNVTLSCEQNLNHDAMYWYRQDPGQGLRLIYYSQIVNDFQKGDIAEGYSVSREKKESFPLTVTSAQKNPTAFYLCASSINEDTIYFGEGSWLTVV.

The chain joins TRBV18 to TRBJ1-3, with D unclear. Trimming shortened V by 2 bases and J by 4 bases, and 12 bases separated the two germline ends. This CDR3 region has 15 residues. The germline V gene encodes CDR1 KGHSH and CDR2 LQKENI. The CDR3 protein is CASSPGVAIGNTIYF. The CDR3 nucleotides are TGTGCCAGCTCACCAGGTGTGGCAATCGGAAACACCATATATTTT.

The V and J genes are TRBV2 and TRBJ1-1, with D perhaps TRBD1 (5 bases). The V and J ends lost 6 bases and 1 base respectively, with 12 bases between them. CDR3 length: 14 residues. Germline assignment: CDR1 SNHLY and CDR2 FYNNEI. CDR3 in DNA: TGTGCCAGCAGGGGGCCGGGTCCGAACACTGAAGCTTTCTTT. Encoded protein: CASRGPGPNTEAFF.

V gene TRBV10-2 combines with J gene TRBJ1-1; perhaps TRBD1 as D (5 bases). In germline, CDR1 is WSHSY, CDR2 SAAADI. The CDR3 is 13 residues long. Trimming removed 4 bases from V and 2 bases from J, with 8 bases in between. CDR3 amino acids: CASSGRENTEAFF. The DNA of the CDR3 is TGCGCCAGCAGTGGCAGGGAAAACACTGAAGCTTTCTTT.

The rearrangement joins TRBV30 to TRBJ1-1; D is ambiguous. Trimming pared 3 bases from V and 1 base from J, leaving 15 bases between. The CDR3 has 15 amino acids. Germline values: CDR1 GTSNPN, CDR2 SVGIG (reference sequence). Here the CDR3 reads CAWRRERRENTEAFF. The CDR3 bases are TGTGCCTGGAGGCGGGAACGAAGAGAGAACACTGAAGCTTTCTTT. Full variable domain (missing parts from reference TRBV30 and TRBJ1-1): SQTIHQWPATLVQPVGSPLSLECTVEGTSNPNLYWYRQAAGRGLQLLFYSVGIGQISSEVPQNLSASRPQDRQFILSSKKLLLSDSGFYLCAWRRERRENTEAFFGQGTRLTVV.

The CDR3 DNA follows: TGTGCCAGCAGTGAAGGGATCCCGGGACAGAACACTGAAGCTTTCTTT. Translated: CASSEGIPGQNTEAFF. V and J are TRBV2 and TRBJ1-1; D may be TRBD1 (6 bases). Between the trimmed V and J ends, which lost 1 base and 1 base, there was a span of 13 bases. Germline V gene sequence: CDR1 SNHLY, CDR2 FYNNEI. CDR3 length equals 16 residues.